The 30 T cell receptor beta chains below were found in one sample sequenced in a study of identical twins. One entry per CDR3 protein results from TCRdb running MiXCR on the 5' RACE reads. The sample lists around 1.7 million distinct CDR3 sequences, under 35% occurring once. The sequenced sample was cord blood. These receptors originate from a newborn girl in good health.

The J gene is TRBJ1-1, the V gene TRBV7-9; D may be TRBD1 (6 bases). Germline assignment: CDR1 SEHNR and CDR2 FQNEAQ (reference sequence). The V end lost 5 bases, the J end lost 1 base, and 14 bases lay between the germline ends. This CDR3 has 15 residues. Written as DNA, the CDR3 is TGTGCCAGCAGCCCCCAGGGGCCTTCGAACACTGAAGCTTTCTTT. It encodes CASSPQGPSNTEAFF.

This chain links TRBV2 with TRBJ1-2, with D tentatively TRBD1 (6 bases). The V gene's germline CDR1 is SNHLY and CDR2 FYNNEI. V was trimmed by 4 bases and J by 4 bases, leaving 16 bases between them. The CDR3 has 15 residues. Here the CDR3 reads CASSATGFNGYGYTF. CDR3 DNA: TGTGCCAGCAGTGCCACAGGGTTTAACGGCTATGGCTACACCTTC.

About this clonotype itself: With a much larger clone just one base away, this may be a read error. In nucleotides, the CDR3 is TGTGCCATGGGGACAGGCTCCTACAATGAGCAGTACTTC. This encodes CAMGTGSYNEQYF. The genes are TRBV10-3 and TRBJ2-1; 8 bases are a match to TRBD1. The J call may be faulty, since TRBJ2-7 better matches the DNA end. Germline V lookup: CDR1 ENHRY, CDR2 SYGVKD. This CDR3 has 13 residues.

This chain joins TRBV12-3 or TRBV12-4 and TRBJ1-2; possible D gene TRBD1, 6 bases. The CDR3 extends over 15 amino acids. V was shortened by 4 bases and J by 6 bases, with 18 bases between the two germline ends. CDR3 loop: CASSSYSGAVDGYTF. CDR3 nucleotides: TGTGCCAGCAGTTCCTACTCGGGGGCCGTGGATGGCTACACCTTC.

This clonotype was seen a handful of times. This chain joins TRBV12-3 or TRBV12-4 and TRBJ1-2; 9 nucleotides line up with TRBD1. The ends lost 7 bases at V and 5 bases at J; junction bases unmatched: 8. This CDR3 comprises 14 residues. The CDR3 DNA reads TGTGCCAGCACCCCAGCGGGACAGGGTTATGGCTACACCTTC. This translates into CASTPAGQGYGYTF.

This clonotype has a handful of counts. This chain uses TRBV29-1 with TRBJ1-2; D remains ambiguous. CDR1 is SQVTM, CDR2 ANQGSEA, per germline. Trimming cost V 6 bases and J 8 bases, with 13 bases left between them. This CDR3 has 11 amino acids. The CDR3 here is CSVGREDGYTF. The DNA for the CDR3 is TGCAGCGTCGGTAGGGAAGACGGCTACACCTTC.

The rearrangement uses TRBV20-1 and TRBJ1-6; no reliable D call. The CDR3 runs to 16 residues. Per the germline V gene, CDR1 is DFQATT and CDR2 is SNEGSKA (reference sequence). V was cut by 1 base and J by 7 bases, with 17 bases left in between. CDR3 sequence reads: CSARGQRGLENSPLHF. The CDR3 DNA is TGCAGTGCTAGAGGCCAGCGGGGTTTGGAGAATTCACCCCTCCACTTT.

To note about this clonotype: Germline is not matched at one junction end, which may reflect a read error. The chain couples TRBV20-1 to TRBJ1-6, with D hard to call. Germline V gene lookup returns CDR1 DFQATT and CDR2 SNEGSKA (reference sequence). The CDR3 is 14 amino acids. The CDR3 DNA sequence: TGCAGTGCTAGAGTCGGCCCGCACCATTCACCCCCCCACTTT. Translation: CSARVGPHHSPPHF.

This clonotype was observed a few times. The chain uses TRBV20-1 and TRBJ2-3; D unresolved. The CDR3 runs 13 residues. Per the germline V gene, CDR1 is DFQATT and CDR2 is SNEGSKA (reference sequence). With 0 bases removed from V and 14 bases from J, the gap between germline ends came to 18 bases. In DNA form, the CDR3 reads TGCAGTGCTAGAGAAAGTGTCCTACTAAGTGCGTATTTT. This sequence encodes CSARESVLLSAYF.

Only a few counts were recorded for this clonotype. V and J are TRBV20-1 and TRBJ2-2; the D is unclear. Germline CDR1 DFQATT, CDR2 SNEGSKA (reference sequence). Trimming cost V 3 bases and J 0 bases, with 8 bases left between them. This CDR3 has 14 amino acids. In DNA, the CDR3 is TGCAGTGCTAGTCGCCGTGCGAACACCGGGGAGCTGTTTTTT. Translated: CSASRRANTGELFF.

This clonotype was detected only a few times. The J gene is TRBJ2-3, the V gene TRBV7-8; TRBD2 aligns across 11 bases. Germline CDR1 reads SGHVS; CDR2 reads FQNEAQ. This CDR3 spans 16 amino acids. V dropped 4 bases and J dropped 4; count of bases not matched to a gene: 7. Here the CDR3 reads CASSSFSSGRSDTQYF. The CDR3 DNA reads TGTGCCAGCAGCTCATTCTCTAGCGGGAGGTCAGATACGCAGTATTTT.

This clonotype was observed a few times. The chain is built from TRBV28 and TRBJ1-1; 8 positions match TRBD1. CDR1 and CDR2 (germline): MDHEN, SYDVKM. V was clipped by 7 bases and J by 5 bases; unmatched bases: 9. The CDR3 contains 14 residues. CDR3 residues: CASTLPRQGTEAFF. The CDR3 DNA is TGTGCCAGCACCCTCCCCCGACAGGGGACTGAAGCTTTCTTT.

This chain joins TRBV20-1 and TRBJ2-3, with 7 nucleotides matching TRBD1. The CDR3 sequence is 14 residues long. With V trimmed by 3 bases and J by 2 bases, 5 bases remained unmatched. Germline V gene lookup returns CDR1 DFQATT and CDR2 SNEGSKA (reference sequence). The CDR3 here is CSASPGTATDTQYF. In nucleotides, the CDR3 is TGCAGTGCTAGCCCCGGGACAGCCACAGATACGCAGTATTTT.

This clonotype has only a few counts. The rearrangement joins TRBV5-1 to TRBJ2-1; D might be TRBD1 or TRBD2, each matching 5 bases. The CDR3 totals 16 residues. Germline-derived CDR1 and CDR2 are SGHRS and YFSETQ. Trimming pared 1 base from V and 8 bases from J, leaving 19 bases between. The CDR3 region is CASSLTETIVGDEQFF. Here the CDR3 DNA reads TGCGCCAGCAGCTTGACCGAGACTATAGTGGGGGATGAGCAGTTCTTC.

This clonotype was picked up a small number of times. The CDR3 DNA is TGCAGTGCTAGCCCGGGGGTCATGAACACTGAAGCTTTCTTT. Amino acids: CSASPGVMNTEAFF. The J gene is TRBJ1-1, the V gene TRBV20-1, with D possibly TRBD1 on 5 matching bases. Germline V gives CDR1 DFQATT, CDR2 SNEGSKA (reference sequence). The CDR3 is made up of 14 amino acids. Trimming left V 3 bases short and J 0 bases short, with 11 bases between.

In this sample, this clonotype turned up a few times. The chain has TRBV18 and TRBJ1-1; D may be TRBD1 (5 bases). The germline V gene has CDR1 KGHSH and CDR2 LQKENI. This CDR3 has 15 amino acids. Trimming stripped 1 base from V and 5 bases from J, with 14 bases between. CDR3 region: CASSPRGRVQTEAFF. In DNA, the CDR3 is TGTGCCAGCTCACCACGCGGCAGGGTCCAGACTGAAGCTTTCTTT.

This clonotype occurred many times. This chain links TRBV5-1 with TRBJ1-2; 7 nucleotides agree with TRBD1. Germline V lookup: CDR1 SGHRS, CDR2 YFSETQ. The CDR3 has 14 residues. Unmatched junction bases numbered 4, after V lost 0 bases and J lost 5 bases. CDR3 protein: CASSLGQGPYGYTF. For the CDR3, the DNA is TGCGCCAGCAGCTTGGGACAGGGTCCTTATGGCTACACCTTC.

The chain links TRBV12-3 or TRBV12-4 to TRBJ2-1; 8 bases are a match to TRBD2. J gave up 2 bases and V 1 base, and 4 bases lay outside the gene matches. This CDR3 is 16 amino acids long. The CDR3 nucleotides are TGTGCCAGCAGTTTAGGGGGGACTAGGGCCTACAATGAGCAGTTCTTC. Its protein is CASSLGGTRAYNEQFF.

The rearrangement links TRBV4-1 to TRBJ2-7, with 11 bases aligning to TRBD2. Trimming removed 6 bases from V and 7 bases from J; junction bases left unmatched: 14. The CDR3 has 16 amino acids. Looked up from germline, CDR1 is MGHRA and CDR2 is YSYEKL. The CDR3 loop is CASSPLAGGMYNEQYF. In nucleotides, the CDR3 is TGCGCCAGCAGTCCTCTAGCGGGAGGAATGTACAATGAGCAGTACTTC.

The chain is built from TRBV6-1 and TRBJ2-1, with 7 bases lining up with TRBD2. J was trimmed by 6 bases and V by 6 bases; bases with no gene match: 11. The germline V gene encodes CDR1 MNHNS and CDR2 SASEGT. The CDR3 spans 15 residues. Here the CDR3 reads CASSPPSGPLNEQFF. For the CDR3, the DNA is TGTGCCAGCAGCCCTCCTAGCGGACCTCTCAATGAGCAGTTCTTC.

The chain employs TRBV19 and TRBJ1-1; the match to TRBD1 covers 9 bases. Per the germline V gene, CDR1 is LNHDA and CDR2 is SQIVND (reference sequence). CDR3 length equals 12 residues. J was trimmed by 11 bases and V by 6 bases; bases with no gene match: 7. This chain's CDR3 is CASRRTGEAAFF. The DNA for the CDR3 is TGTGCCAGTAGAAGGACAGGGGAGGCGGCTTTCTTT.

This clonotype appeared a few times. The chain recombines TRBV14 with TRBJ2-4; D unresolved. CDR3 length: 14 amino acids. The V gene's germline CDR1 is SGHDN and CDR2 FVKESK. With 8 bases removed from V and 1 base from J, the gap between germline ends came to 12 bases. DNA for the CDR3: TGTGCCAGCGCTAGGTCGGAGGCCAAAAACATTCAGTACTTC. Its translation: CASARSEAKNIQYF.

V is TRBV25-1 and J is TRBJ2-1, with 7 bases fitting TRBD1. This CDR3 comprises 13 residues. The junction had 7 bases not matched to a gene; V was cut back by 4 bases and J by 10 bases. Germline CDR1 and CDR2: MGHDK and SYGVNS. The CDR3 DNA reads TGTGCCAGCAGTGGACAGGGTGGATACGAGCAGTTCTTC. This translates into CASSGQGGYEQFF.

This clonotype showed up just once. CDR3 sequence reads: CASSCGLLETQYF. The CDR3 nucleotides read TGTGCCAGCAGTTGTGGACTACTAGAGACCCAGTACTTC. This chain joins TRBV27 and TRBJ2-7; maybe TRBD2 (6 bases). The better agreement between TRBJ2-5 and the DNA end casts doubt on the J call. CDR3 length: 13 residues. CDR1 and CDR2 from the germline V gene are MNHEY and SMNVEV (reference sequence).

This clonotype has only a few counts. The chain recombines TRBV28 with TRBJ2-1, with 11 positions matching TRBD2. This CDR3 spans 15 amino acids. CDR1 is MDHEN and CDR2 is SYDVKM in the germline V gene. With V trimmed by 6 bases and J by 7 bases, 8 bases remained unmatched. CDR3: CASRSIAGGHNEQFF. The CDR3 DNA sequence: TGTGCCAGCAGAAGTATAGCGGGGGGGCATAATGAGCAGTTCTTC.

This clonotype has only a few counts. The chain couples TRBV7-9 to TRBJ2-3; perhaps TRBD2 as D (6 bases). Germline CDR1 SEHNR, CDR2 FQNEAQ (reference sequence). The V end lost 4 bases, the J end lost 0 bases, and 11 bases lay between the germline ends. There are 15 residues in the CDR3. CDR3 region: CASSYTGTSTDTQYF. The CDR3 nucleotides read TGTGCCAGCAGCTACACCGGGACTAGCACAGATACGCAGTATTTT.

The CDR3: CASSPGLENQPQHF. CDR3 DNA: TGTGCCAGTAGTCCAGGCTTAGAGAATCAGCCCCAGCATTTT. The chain carries TRBV19 and TRBJ1-5; D is unresolved. The germline V gene has CDR1 LNHDA and CDR2 SQIVND (reference sequence). Trimming removed 5 bases at V and 4 bases at J, with 12 bases between. The length of the CDR3 is 14 residues.

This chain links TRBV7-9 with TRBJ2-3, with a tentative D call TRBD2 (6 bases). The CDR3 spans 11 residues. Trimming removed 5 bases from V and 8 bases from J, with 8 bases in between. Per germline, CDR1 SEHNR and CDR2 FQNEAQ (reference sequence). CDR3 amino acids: CASSAEGTQYF. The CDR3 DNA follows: TGTGCCAGCAGCGCGGAGGGTACGCAGTATTTT.

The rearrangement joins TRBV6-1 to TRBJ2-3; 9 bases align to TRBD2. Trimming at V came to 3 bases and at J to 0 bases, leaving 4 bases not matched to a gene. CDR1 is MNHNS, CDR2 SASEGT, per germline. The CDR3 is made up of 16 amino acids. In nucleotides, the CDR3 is TGTGCCAGCAGTGAGATAGCGGGGGCCAGCACAGATACGCAGTATTTT. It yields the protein CASSEIAGASTDTQYF.

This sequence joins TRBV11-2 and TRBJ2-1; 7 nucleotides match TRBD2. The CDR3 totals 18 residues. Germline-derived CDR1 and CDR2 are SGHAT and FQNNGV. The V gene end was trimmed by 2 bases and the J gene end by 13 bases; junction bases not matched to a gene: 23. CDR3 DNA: TGTGCCAGCAGCTTAAATAGTTGGTGGTCTAGCGGTAAAGAGACCCAGTTCTTC. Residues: CASSLNSWWSSGKETQFF.